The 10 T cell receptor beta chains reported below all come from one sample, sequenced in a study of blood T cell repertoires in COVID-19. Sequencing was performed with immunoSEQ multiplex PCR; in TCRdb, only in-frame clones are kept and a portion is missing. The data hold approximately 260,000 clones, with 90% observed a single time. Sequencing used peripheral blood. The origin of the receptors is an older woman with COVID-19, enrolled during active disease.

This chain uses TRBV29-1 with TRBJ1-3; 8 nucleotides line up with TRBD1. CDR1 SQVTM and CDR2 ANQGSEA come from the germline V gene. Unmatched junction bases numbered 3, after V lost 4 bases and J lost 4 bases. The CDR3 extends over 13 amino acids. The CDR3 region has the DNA TGCAGCGTTGGCCGGACAGGGGGAAACACCATATATTTT. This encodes CSVGRTGGNTIYF.

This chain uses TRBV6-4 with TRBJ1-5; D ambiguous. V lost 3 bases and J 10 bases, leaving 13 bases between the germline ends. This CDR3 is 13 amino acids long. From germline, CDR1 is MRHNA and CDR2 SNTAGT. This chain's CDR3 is CASSESKLSPQHF. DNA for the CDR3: TGTGCCAGCAGTGAAAGTAAGCTGTCTCCCCAGCATTTT.

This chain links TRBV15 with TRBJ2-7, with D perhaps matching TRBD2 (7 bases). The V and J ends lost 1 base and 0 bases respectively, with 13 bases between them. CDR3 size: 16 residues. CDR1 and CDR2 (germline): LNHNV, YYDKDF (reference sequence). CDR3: CATSRGGGGASYEQYF. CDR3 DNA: TGTGCCACCAGCAGAGGGGGAGGGGGGGCCTCCTACGAGCAGTACTTC.

CDR3 protein: CASSTQQYEKLFF. The CDR3 DNA reads TGTGCCAGCAGCACCCAACAATATGAAAAACTGTTTTTT. This sequence joins TRBV7-6 and TRBJ1-4; the D is unclear. The CDR3 contains 13 residues. V dropped 5 bases and J dropped 6 bases, with 10 bases sitting between them. From germline, CDR1 is SGHVS and CDR2 FNYEAQ.

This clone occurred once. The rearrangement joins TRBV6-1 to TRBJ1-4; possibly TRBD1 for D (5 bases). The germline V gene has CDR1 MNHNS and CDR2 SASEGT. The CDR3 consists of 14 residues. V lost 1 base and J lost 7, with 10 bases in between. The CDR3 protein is CASSEGRGFEKLFF. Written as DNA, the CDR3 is TGTGCCAGCAGTGAAGGCCGGGGGTTTGAAAAACTGTTTTTT.

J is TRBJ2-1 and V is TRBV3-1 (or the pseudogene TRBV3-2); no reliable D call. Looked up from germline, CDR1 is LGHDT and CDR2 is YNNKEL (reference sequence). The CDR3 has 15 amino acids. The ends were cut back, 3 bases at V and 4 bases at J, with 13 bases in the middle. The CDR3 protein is CASSQDIGLYNEQFF. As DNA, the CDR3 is TGTGCCAGCAGCCAGGATATTGGGCTATACAATGAGCAGTTCTTC.

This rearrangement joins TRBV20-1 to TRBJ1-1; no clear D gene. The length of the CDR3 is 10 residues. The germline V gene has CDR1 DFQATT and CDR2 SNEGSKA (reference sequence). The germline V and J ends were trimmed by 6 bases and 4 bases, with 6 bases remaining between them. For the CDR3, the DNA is TGCAGTGCCCCGGGCACTGAAGCTTTCTTT. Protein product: CSAPGTEAFF.

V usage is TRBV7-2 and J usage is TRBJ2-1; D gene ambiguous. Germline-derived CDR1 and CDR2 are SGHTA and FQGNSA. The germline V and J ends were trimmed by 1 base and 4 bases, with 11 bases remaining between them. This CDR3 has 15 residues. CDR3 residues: CASSLVASGYNEQFF. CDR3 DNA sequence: TGTGCCAGCAGCTTAGTGGCCTCAGGTTACAATGAGCAGTTCTTC.

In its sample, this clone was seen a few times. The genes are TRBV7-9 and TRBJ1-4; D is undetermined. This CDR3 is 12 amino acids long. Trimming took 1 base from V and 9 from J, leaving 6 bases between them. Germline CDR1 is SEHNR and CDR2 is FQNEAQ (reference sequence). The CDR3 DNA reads TGTGCCAGCAGCTTAGTTGACAAAAAACTGTTTTTT. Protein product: CASSLVDKKLFF.

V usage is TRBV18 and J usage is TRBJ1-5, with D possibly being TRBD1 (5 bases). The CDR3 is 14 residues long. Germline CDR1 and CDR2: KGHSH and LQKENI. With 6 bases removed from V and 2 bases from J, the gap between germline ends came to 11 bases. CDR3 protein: CASSLTARNQPQHF. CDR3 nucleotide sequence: TGTGCCAGCTCGTTGACAGCACGCAATCAGCCCCAGCATTTT.